This entry lists 17 T cell receptor beta chains sequenced from one sample in a study of cytomegalovirus exposure and HLA in healthy donors. The method was immunoSEQ multiplex PCR; TCRdb's version includes in-frame clones alone and lacks a portion of them. The sample carries some 67,000 clones, about 94% recorded once. The sample taken for sequencing was PBMCs. The receptors stem from a woman under 30 in good health and CMV-seronegative.

V is TRBV18 and J is TRBJ2-6; TRBD1 matches at 12 bases. From germline, CDR1 is KGHSH and CDR2 LQKENI. The CDR3 runs 18 residues. J was trimmed by 4 bases and V by 4 bases; bases with no gene match: 8. The CDR3 nucleotides are TGTGCCAGCTCACAGACCGGGACAGGGGGCTCCGGGGCCAACGTCCTGACTTTC. It yields the protein CASSQTGTGGSGANVLTF.

The chain carries TRBV6-1 and TRBJ2-7, with a tentative D call TRBD2 (5 bases). Trimming shortened V by 3 bases and J by 2 bases, and 8 bases separated the two germline ends. Germline V CDR1 and CDR2: MNHNS, SASEGT. CDR3 length: 13 residues. This chain's CDR3 is CASSDGLTYEQYF. CDR3 in DNA: TGTGCCAGCAGTGACGGACTTACCTACGAGCAGTACTTC.

J is TRBJ2-5 and V is TRBV9; TRBD1 might be the D (6 bases). From germline, CDR1 is SGDLS and CDR2 YYNGEE. The CDR3 runs to 14 residues. The V and J ends lost 0 bases and 5 bases respectively, with 11 bases between them. This CDR3 is CASSVGGGLETQYF. As DNA, the CDR3 is TGTGCCAGCAGCGTAGGTGGGGGCCTGGAGACCCAGTACTTC.

This rearrangement joins TRBV10-3 to TRBJ2-5, with 10 bases that match TRBD1. Per the germline V gene, CDR1 is ENHRY and CDR2 is SYGVKD. V shed 10 bases and J 5 bases; nucleotides not matched to a gene: 10. CDR3 length: 14 residues. The CDR3 coding sequence is TGTGCCACGGGACCCGGGACAGGGGCGGAGACCCAGTACTTC. It yields the protein CATGPGTGAETQYF.

The chain couples TRBV4-1 to TRBJ2-5, with 9 bases fitting TRBD2. The CDR3 length is 17 residues. J lost 7 bases, V lost 5 bases, and 17 bases had no gene match. Germline CDR1 is MGHRA and CDR2 is YSYEKL. CDR3 sequence: CASSKGSSGDQVGTQYF. The CDR3 region has the DNA TGCGCCAGCAGCAAAGGTTCTAGCGGGGACCAAGTGGGGACCCAGTACTTC.

This clone was found once. The chain carries TRBV28 and TRBJ2-7; the D is unclear. This CDR3 spans 13 amino acids. Germline V gives CDR1 MDHEN, CDR2 SYDVKM. V was cut by 2 bases and J by 4 bases, with 9 bases left in between. This chain's CDR3 is CASSLPPNYEQYF. For the CDR3, the DNA is TGTGCCAGCAGTTTACCCCCCAATTACGAGCAGTACTTC.

Only one count was recorded for this clone. The rearrangement joins TRBV27 to TRBJ1-2, with D uncertain. V lost 4 bases to trimming and J lost 4 bases, with 13 bases between them. The CDR3 contains 14 residues. Germline V gene lookup returns CDR1 MNHEY and CDR2 SMNVEV (reference sequence). This CDR3 is CASSSTNPSYGYTF. Here the CDR3 DNA reads TGTGCCAGCAGTTCAACAAACCCAAGCTATGGCTACACCTTC.

The chain is built from TRBV9 and TRBJ1-1; maybe TRBD1 (6 bases). The V end lost 0 bases, the J end lost 3 bases, and 12 bases lay between the germline ends. The CDR3 extends over 15 amino acids. Per germline, CDR1 SGDLS and CDR2 YYNGEE. This CDR3 reads CASSVDGTPDTEAFF. DNA of the CDR3: TGTGCCAGCAGCGTAGATGGGACACCGGACACTGAAGCTTTCTTT. The full variable domain, rest sourced from reference TRBV9 and TRBJ1-1, is DSGVTQTPKHLITATGQRVTLRCSPRSGDLSVYWYQQSLDQGLQFLIQYYNGEERAKGNILERFSAQQFPDLHSELNLSSLELGDSALYFCASSVDGTPDTEAFFGQGTRLTVV.

The V gene is TRBV5-6, the J gene TRBJ2-7; 7 bases are a match to TRBD1. CDR3 length: 15 residues. V lost 5 bases and J lost 6; bases outside the gene matches: 14. Per the germline V gene, CDR1 is SGHDT and CDR2 is YYEEEE. CDR3 protein: CASRTWGQPLTEQYF. CDR3 nucleotide sequence: TGTGCCAGCAGAACATGGGGACAGCCCCTCACCGAGCAGTACTTC.

The CDR3 region has the DNA TGTGCCAGTAGTATAGGGCCAGCGGGGTTCCACTACAATGAGCAGTTCTTC. This gives the protein CASSIGPAGFHYNEQFF. The V and J genes are TRBV19 and TRBJ2-1; 7 bases map to TRBD2. V shed 1 base and J 3 bases; nucleotides not matched to a gene: 9. CDR1 is LNHDA, CDR2 SQIVND, per germline (reference sequence). The CDR3 has 17 residues.

The V gene is TRBV29-1, the J gene TRBJ2-3; D call uncertain. Per the germline V gene, CDR1 is SQVTM and CDR2 is ANQGSEA. V was clipped by 7 bases and J by 5 bases, with 13 bases between them. CDR3 size: 12 residues. The CDR3 DNA follows: TGCAGCGGAAAGGAGTTCAGAGATACGCAGTATTTT. It specifies CSGKEFRDTQYF.

This sequence joins TRBV7-9 and TRBJ1-1, with 8 bases matching TRBD1. V shed 2 bases and J 2 bases; nucleotides not matched to a gene: 4. Germline-derived CDR1 and CDR2 are SEHNR and FQNEAQ (reference sequence). The CDR3 contains 15 residues. CDR3 amino acids: CASSLSGQGNTEAFF. CDR3 DNA sequence: TGTGCCAGCAGCTTATCTGGACAGGGAAACACTGAAGCTTTCTTT.

The rearrangement uses TRBV30 and TRBJ1-3; TRBD1 is a possible D gene (5 bases). This CDR3 comprises 16 residues. V lost 3 bases and J lost 4, with 19 bases in between. CDR1 and CDR2 from the germline V gene are GTSNPN and SVGIG (reference sequence). CDR3: CAWRPSGLRTGNTIYF. The CDR3 nucleotides are TGTGCCTGGAGGCCCTCGGGACTCCGAACCGGAAACACCATATATTTT.

The chain uses TRBV6-1 and TRBJ2-1; a weak D match, TRBD1 (6 bases). Per the germline V gene, CDR1 is MNHNS and CDR2 is SASEGT. V shed 2 bases and J shed 7 bases, with 15 bases lying between them. The CDR3 is 15 amino acids. CDR3 nucleotide sequence: TGTGCCAGCAGTGAAACGGTCTGGCAGGGGAATGAGCAGTTCTTC. The encoded protein is CASSETVWQGNEQFF.

The chain links TRBV7-3 to TRBJ2-3, with D possibly matching TRBD2 (6 bases). Deletions cut 0 bases from V and 4 bases from J, with 11 bases between. The CDR3 sequence is 15 residues long. Per germline, CDR1 SGHTA and CDR2 FQGTGA. DNA for the CDR3: TGTGCCAGCAGCTTAACGAGGATAGCGGCAGATACGCAGTATTTT. Protein product: CASSLTRIAADTQYF.

The chain employs TRBV1 and TRBJ1-2; the table assigns TRBD1, which was not confirmed against the DNA. TRBV1 corresponds to a pseudogene. The CDR3 totals 14 residues. The CDR3 sequence: CTSSPDRFLYGYTF. CDR3 nucleotides: TGCACCAGCAGCCCGGACAGGTTCCTCTATGGCTACACCTTC.

The V call is TRBV27, the J call TRBJ1-2; tentative D call: TRBD1 (6 bases). The CDR3 has 13 residues. Trimming stripped 3 bases from V and 8 bases from J, with 13 bases between. Germline V gene lookup returns CDR1 MNHEY and CDR2 SMNVEV (reference sequence). CDR3 loop: CASSFGGRTGYTF. The CDR3 region has the DNA TGTGCCAGCAGTTTCGGGGGGCGGACCGGCTACACCTTC.